Each of the 7 T cell receptor beta chains below was sequenced from the same sample in a study of CD8+CD57+ T cells in acquired aplastic anemia. Profiling that covered TCR beta VDJ and CDR3 relied on genomic DNA as its template. TCRdb redid the calling of the reads with MiXCR, one entry per CDR3 protein. The data show roughly 190,000 distinct CDR3 sequences, about half seen once. The source material was sorted CD4+, CD8+, or CD8+CD57+ T cells (not recorded which) from PBMCs. These receptors were collected from a human donor in good health, serving as a control.

A few counts support this clonotype. This rearrangement joins TRBV15 to TRBJ2-5; 12 nucleotides match TRBD2. Germline CDR1 reads LNHNV; CDR2 reads YYDKDF (reference sequence). CDR3 length equals 21 residues. V trimming: 3 bases; J trimming: 1 base; junction bases outside the gene matches: 18. For the CDR3, the DNA is TGTGCCACCAGCAGTTCTTATCTAGCGGGAGGGCCAGGTGGGGCCCAAGAGACCCAGTACTTC. Translated: CATSSSYLAGGPGGAQETQYF.

In regard to this clonotype: The CDR3 does not close with the conserved phenylalanine or tryptophan, likely indicating a read error. This sequence joins TRBV2 and TRBJ1-1; weak D call: TRBD1 (6 bases). Trimming removed 6 bases at V and 5 bases at J, with 19 bases between. The CDR3 sequence is 15 residues long. Germline CDR1 and CDR2: SNHLY and FYNNEI. The CDR3 bases are TGTGCCAGCAGGGGGGGGGGCAGGGGAGGAACTGAAGCTTTCCTT. Its translation is CASRGGGRGGTEAFL.

In this sample, this clonotype turned up once. This chain connects TRBV6-6 to TRBJ2-3; 9 positions agree with TRBD2. CDR1 and CDR2 from the germline V gene are MNHNY and SVGAGI (reference sequence). With 7 bases clipped from V and 6 bases from J, the junction kept 14 bases outside the gene matches. The CDR3 has 16 amino acids. CDR3: CASKFSGGGYADTQYF. The DNA of the CDR3 is TGTGCCAGCAAATTTAGCGGGGGAGGGTACGCCGATACGCAGTATTTT.

The table lists this clonotype with many counts. The chain combines TRBV7-9 with TRBJ2-5, with D perhaps matching TRBD1 (6 bases). CDR1 is SEHNR and CDR2 is FQNEAQ in the germline V gene (reference sequence). The CDR3 contains 13 residues. V was trimmed by 7 bases and J by 1 base, leaving 10 bases between them. As DNA, the CDR3 is TGTGCCAGCATCATGGACAGCCAAGAGACCCAGTACTTC. Protein product: CASIMDSQETQYF.

Many counts were recorded for this clonotype. The genes are TRBV20-1 and TRBJ1-1; perhaps TRBD1 as D (6 bases). Germline V lookup: CDR1 DFQATT, CDR2 SNEGSKA (reference sequence). Trimming left V 4 bases short and J 1 base short, with 13 bases between. This CDR3 region has 14 residues. The DNA of the CDR3 is TGCAGTGCTAAAAACAGGGAGGGGAACACTGAAGCTTTCTTT. Its translation is CSAKNREGNTEAFF.

CDR3 in DNA: TGTGCCAGCAGTTTACGGGGAGTCTCAAATGGCTACACCTTC. It translates to CASSLRGVSNGYTF. The genes are TRBV12-3 or TRBV12-4 and TRBJ1-2; D is ambiguous. With 2 bases removed from V and 6 bases from J, the gap between germline ends came to 13 bases. This CDR3 spans 14 amino acids.

J is TRBJ1-1 and V is TRBV7-2; D gene ambiguous. V lost 5 bases and J 5 bases, leaving 9 bases between the germline ends. Germline loops: CDR1 SGHTA, CDR2 FQGNSA. The length of the CDR3 is 12 residues. The DNA of the CDR3 is TGTGCCAGCAGCGAGACTGTGACTGAAGCTTTCTTT. It codes for CASSETVTEAFF.